This TCR beta chain derives from a study of post-analysis software for immune sequencing data. Study-wide context: The courses of disease that were included comprised relapsing-remitting, secondary progressive and progressive-relapsing multiple sclerosis. General study points: Comparison with controls showed significantly lower normalized Chao1 diversity in multiple sclerosis patients. Five or six TRBV segments appeared more often in patients than in controls, and TRBV5-6, TRBV5-1 and TRBV20-1 were among these.

Trimming removed 0 bases from V and 6 bases from J, with 11 bases in between. Germline V gene data show CDR1 as DFQATT and CDR2 as SNEGSKA (reference sequence). The CDR3 consists of 14 residues. Included in the TCR beta cDNA libraries were unique molecular identifiers. The yield from approximately 1 to 10 million T cells was roughly 500,000 cDNA molecules in total. One entry per CDR3 protein results from TCRdb running MiXCR on the PCR reads. The sample holds 750,000 to 900,000 distinct CDR3 sequences; just over 45% are singletons and the top ten take roughly 4.5%. Worth noting for this clonotype: The antigen remains unidentified.

The TCR originated in a girl aged 5 to 17 with multiple sclerosis. This rearrangement joins TRBV20-1 to TRBJ2-2; D possibly matches TRBD1 or TRBD2 (6 bases each). The source material was blood. The CDR3 DNA is TGCAGTGCTAGAGATATGAGGGGGGCCGGGGAGCTGTTTTTT. Translated: CSARDMRGAGELFF.